The rows below give T cell receptor beta chains drawn from one sample of a study of post-analysis software for immune sequencing data. TCRdb re-called the PCR reads with MiXCR, one entry per CDR3 protein. The data contain about 400,000 distinct CDR3 sequences, roughly 38% of them seen just once; the ten biggest clones take up 13%. Material for sequencing was blood. The receptor set was obtained from a girl between 10 and 17 years old with multiple sclerosis. CDR3s include the opening cysteine and the closing phenylalanine or tryptophan. A D gene is named only where the DNA matches it firmly. Rows give clone size only sometimes, using once, few, many, or a class for an expanded clone.

j_gene: TRBJ1-2
abundance: few
d_gene: -
v_gene: TRBV27
len: 15
CDR3aa: CASSLSRTISYGYTF
CDR3nt: TGTGCCAGCAGTTTATCCCGGACGATATCGTATGGCTACACCTTC

j_gene: TRBJ2-3
abundance: few
d_gene: -
v_gene: TRBV24-1
len: 13
CDR3aa: CATSEEGADTQYF
CDR3nt: TGTGCCACCAGTGAAGAAGGCGCAGATACGCAGTATTTT

j_gene: TRBJ1-4
abundance: -
d_gene: -
v_gene: TRBV5-1
len: 14
CDR3aa: CASSQGRLNEKLFF
CDR3nt: TGCGCCAGCAGCCAGGGGCGGCTTAATGAAAAACTGTTTTTT

j_gene: TRBJ1-2
abundance: -
d_gene: -
v_gene: TRBV6-2/TRBV6-3
len: 14
CDR3aa: CASSSRTLPYGYTF
CDR3nt: TGTGCCAGCAGTTCCAGGACATTACCCTATGGCTACACCTTC

j_gene: TRBJ2-5
abundance: -
d_gene: TRBD2
v_gene: TRBV9
len: 15
CDR3aa: CASSPSGGGKETQYF
CDR3nt: TGTGCCAGCAGCCCTTCCGGGGGAGGGAAAGAGACCCAGTACTTC

j_gene: TRBJ1-5
abundance: -
d_gene: -
v_gene: TRBV4-1
len: 13
CDR3aa: CASSRGHLQPQHF
CDR3nt: TGCGCCAGCAGCCGTGGACACCTTCAGCCCCAGCATTTT

j_gene: TRBJ2-1
abundance: -
d_gene: -
v_gene: TRBV9
len: 13
CDR3aa: CASSVNPFNEQFF
CDR3nt: TGTGCCAGCAGCGTGAACCCATTCAATGAGCAGTTCTTC

j_gene: TRBJ1-2
abundance: -
d_gene: -
v_gene: TRBV9
len: 15
CDR3aa: CASSVESGGAYGYTF
CDR3nt: TGTGCCAGCAGCGTAGAGAGCGGGGGGGCCTATGGCTACACCTTC

j_gene: TRBJ1-5
abundance: -
d_gene: -
v_gene: TRBV27
len: 16
CDR3aa: CASSLAAIYSNQPQHF
CDR3nt: TGTGCCAGCAGTCTCGCAGCCATATATAGCAATCAGCCCCAGCATTTT

j_gene: TRBJ2-1
abundance: -
d_gene: TRBD1
v_gene: TRBV5-1
len: 17
CDR3aa: CASSRGQGLEGINEQFF
CDR3nt: TGCGCCAGCAGCCGGGGACAGGGGCTAGAGGGGATTAATGAGCAGTTCTTC

j_gene: TRBJ2-3
abundance: -
d_gene: -
v_gene: TRBV7-7
len: 15
CDR3aa: CASSRGGASTDTQYF
CDR3nt: TGTGCTAGCAGCCGCGGGGGCGCTAGCACAGATACGCAGTATTTT

j_gene: TRBJ2-3
abundance: few
d_gene: -
v_gene: TRBV20-1
len: 12
CDR3aa: CSAPSRGDTQYF
CDR3nt: TGCAGTGCTCCCAGCCGGGGAGATACGCAGTATTTT

j_gene: TRBJ2-4
abundance: -
d_gene: -
v_gene: TRBV7-2
len: 11
CDR3aa: CASSPGSLQYF
CDR3nt: TGTGCCAGCAGCCCTGGGTCCTTGCAGTACTTC

j_gene: TRBJ1-4
abundance: once
d_gene: -
v_gene: TRBV7-6
len: 14
CDR3aa: CASSAQGFEEKLFF
CDR3nt: TGTGCCAGCAGCGCACAGGGATTCGAGGAAAAACTGTTTTTT

j_gene: TRBJ2-2
abundance: -
d_gene: TRBD1
v_gene: TRBV4-1
len: 15
CDR3aa: CASSLGQENTGELFF
CDR3nt: TGCGCCAGCAGCCTAGGACAGGAGAACACCGGGGAGCTGTTTTTT

j_gene: TRBJ2-1
abundance: -
d_gene: -
v_gene: TRBV7-2
len: 20
CDR3aa: CASSFPGDIYGGLSYNEQFF
CDR3nt: TGTGCCAGCAGCTTTCCCGGGGACATTTACGGGGGTCTGTCCTACAATGAGCAGTTCTTC

j_gene: TRBJ2-7
abundance: -
d_gene: -
v_gene: TRBV4-1
len: 16
CDR3aa: CASSQDTGTITYEQYF
CDR3nt: TGCGCCAGCAGCCAAGATACGGGGACAATAACCTACGAGCAGTACTTC

j_gene: TRBJ1-6
abundance: -
d_gene: -
v_gene: TRBV5-1
len: 14
CDR3aa: CASSLPSYNSPLHF
CDR3nt: TGCGCCAGCAGCCTCCCCTCCTATAATTCACCCCTCCACTTT

j_gene: TRBJ2-5
abundance: -
d_gene: -
v_gene: TRBV7-8
len: 18
CDR3aa: CASSLGRLGTQVQETQYF
CDR3nt: TGTGCCAGCAGCTTAGGACGCTTGGGGACGCAAGTCCAAGAGACCCAGTACTTC

j_gene: TRBJ2-2
abundance: once
d_gene: TRBD2
v_gene: TRBV10-3
len: 17
CDR3aa: CAISRLAGGPNTGELFF
CDR3nt: TGTGCCATCTCAAGACTAGCGGGGGGACCAAACACCGGGGAGCTGTTTTTT

j_gene: TRBJ2-3
abundance: -
d_gene: -
v_gene: TRBV5-1
len: 14
CDR3aa: CASSLDREGDTQYF
CDR3nt: TGCGCCAGCAGCTTGGACAGGGAAGGAGATACGCAGTATTTT

j_gene: TRBJ2-4
abundance: -
d_gene: -
v_gene: TRBV3-1
len: 14
CDR3aa: CASSPSRGRDIQYF
CDR3nt: TGTGCCAGCAGCCCTTCCCGGGGTAGGGACATTCAGTACTTC

j_gene: TRBJ2-7
abundance: many
d_gene: -
v_gene: TRBV29-1
len: 12
CDR3aa: CSVGAGTYEQYF
CDR3nt: TGCAGCGTTGGGGCGGGCACCTACGAGCAGTACTTC

j_gene: TRBJ2-7
abundance: -
d_gene: -
v_gene: TRBV6-2/TRBV6-3
len: 13
CDR3aa: CASGRTEAHEQYF
CDR3nt: TGTGCCAGCGGGAGGACCGAAGCCCACGAGCAGTACTTC

j_gene: TRBJ1-3
abundance: -
d_gene: -
v_gene: TRBV20-1
len: 12
CDR3aa: CSATGTGNTIYF
CDR3nt: TGCAGTGCTACCGGAACTGGAAACACCATATATTTT

j_gene: TRBJ2-3
abundance: few
d_gene: -
v_gene: TRBV29-1
len: 13
CDR3aa: CSVEESQTDTQYF
CDR3nt: TGCAGCGTTGAAGAATCCCAGACCGATACGCAGTATTTT

j_gene: TRBJ2-3
abundance: -
d_gene: -
v_gene: TRBV9
len: 16
CDR3aa: CASSVGSQSSTDTQYF
CDR3nt: TGTGCCAGCAGCGTAGGTAGTCAGTCTTCCACAGATACGCAGTATTTT

j_gene: TRBJ2-5
abundance: -
d_gene: -
v_gene: TRBV25-1
len: 14
CDR3aa: CASSPDRNGETQYF
CDR3nt: TGTGCCAGCAGTCCCGACAGGAACGGGGAGACCCAGTACTTC

j_gene: TRBJ2-7
abundance: few
d_gene: -
v_gene: TRBV3-1
len: 16
CDR3aa: CASSQAPDARIYEQYF
CDR3nt: TGTGCCAGCAGCCAAGCTCCCGACGCCCGGATATACGAGCAGTACTTC

j_gene: TRBJ2-1
abundance: few
d_gene: TRBD1
v_gene: TRBV7-2
len: 15
CDR3aa: CASSQHRGDYNEQFF
CDR3nt: TGTGCCAGCAGCCAACACAGGGGGGACTACAATGAGCAGTTCTTC

j_gene: TRBJ2-2
abundance: -
d_gene: -
v_gene: TRBV20-1
len: 14
CDR3aa: CSASGVANTGELFF
CDR3nt: TGCAGTGCTAGTGGGGTGGCGAACACCGGGGAGCTGTTTTTT

j_gene: TRBJ1-2
abundance: few
d_gene: TRBD1
v_gene: TRBV7-8
len: 15
CDR3aa: CASSLGSDRVYGYTF
CDR3nt: TGTGCCAGCAGCTTAGGGTCTGACAGGGTCTATGGCTACACCTTC

j_gene: TRBJ2-3
abundance: few
d_gene: -
v_gene: TRBV9
len: 14
CDR3aa: CASSVGSPSDTQYF
CDR3nt: TGTGCCAGCAGCGTCGGCTCCCCCTCAGATACGCAGTATTTT

j_gene: TRBJ1-5
abundance: -
d_gene: TRBD1
v_gene: TRBV10-3
len: 15
CDR3aa: CAISSGTGENQPQHF
CDR3nt: TGTGCCATCAGCTCCGGGACAGGAGAAAATCAGCCCCAGCATTTT

j_gene: TRBJ2-5
abundance: -
d_gene: TRBD1
v_gene: TRBV27
len: 14
CDR3aa: CASSWDRGVETQYF
CDR3nt: TGTGCCAGCAGCTGGGACAGGGGGGTAGAGACCCAGTACTTC

j_gene: TRBJ1-2
abundance: few
d_gene: -
v_gene: TRBV20-1
len: 13
CDR3aa: CSAREGSDYGYTF
CDR3nt: TGCAGTGCTAGAGAGGGCAGCGACTATGGCTACACCTTC

j_gene: TRBJ2-7
abundance: many
d_gene: TRBD1
v_gene: TRBV12-3/TRBV12-4
len: 14
CDR3aa: CASSPGQGGYEQYF
CDR3nt: TGTGCCAGCAGTCCCGGACAGGGGGGTTACGAGCAGTACTTC

j_gene: TRBJ1-2
abundance: -
d_gene: -
v_gene: TRBV20-1
len: 15
CDR3aa: CSASTGRRINYGYTF
CDR3nt: TGCAGTGCTAGCACAGGGAGGCGGATTAACTATGGCTACACCTTC

j_gene: TRBJ2-7
abundance: few
d_gene: TRBD2
v_gene: TRBV6-1
len: 17
CDR3aa: CASTRLAGVPSSYEQYF
CDR3nt: TGTGCCAGCACTCGTCTAGCGGGGGTCCCGAGCTCCTACGAGCAGTACTTC

j_gene: TRBJ2-5
abundance: few
d_gene: TRBD2
v_gene: TRBV20-1
len: 14
CDR3aa: CSAPGVAGQETQYF
CDR3nt: TGCAGTGCGCCCGGGGTAGCGGGCCAGGAGACCCAGTACTTC

j_gene: TRBJ2-7
abundance: -
d_gene: TRBD2
v_gene: TRBV2
len: 15
CDR3aa: CASSELRSPGGEQYF
CDR3nt: TGTGCCAGCAGTGAACTCAGATCCCCGGGAGGCGAGCAGTACTTC